This T cell receptor beta chain was found in a study of T cells in Graves' hyperthyroidism and ophthalmopathy. The TCR beta CDR3 regions underwent amplification using RNA transcripts as the source. Primed by the HTBI set, a first-round RT-PCR was run on the TCR CDR3. Each CDR3 protein gets one entry after TCRdb re-called the multiplex PCR reads with MiXCR. Seen here are approximately 640,000 distinct CDR3 sequences, roughly 17% observed once, and the top ten hold approximately 3.8%. The CDR3 consists of 15 residues. Trimming took 6 bases from V and 0 from J, leaving 12 bases between them. The authors took PBMCs from 9.5 to 10 ml fresh peripheral blood. Study conclusions and caveats: The blood repertoire included most of the expanded thyroid clonotypes above 0.001.

With respect to this clonotype: What it binds is unknown.

Sequences were obtained from blood. The rearrangement joins TRBV12-3 or TRBV12-4 to TRBJ1-3; no clear D gene. The source of this sequence is a woman under 40 with Graves' hyperthyroidism. CDR3 in amino acids: CASRKTPSSGNTIYF. The CDR3 nucleotides are TGTGCCAGCAGAAAGACACCAAGCTCTGGAAACACCATATATTTT.